The 22 T cell receptor beta chains below come from one sample, sequenced in a study of regulatory T cells in long-lasting Graves disease. Through Arm-PCR of CDR3 regions and iRepertoire HTBI primers, TCR beta libraries were built. TCRdb fed the multiplex PCR reads into MiXCR, producing one record per CDR3 protein. Of more than 650,000 distinct CDR3 sequences detected, about 30% appear once; the ten largest clones hold under 50%. As to time point: persistent/refractory GD, antithyroid drugs over 5 years with positive TRAb. Isolated PBMC RNA provided the starting material for the TCR library. This specimen consisted of peripheral blood mononuclear cells (PBMCs), obtained when the disease was refractory, from a patient treated with antithyroid drugs. The receptor source for this set is a female donor with Graves disease.

This rearrangement joins TRBV28 to TRBJ1-5; 11 bases align to TRBD1. Trimming took 1 base from V and 7 from J; bases not matched to a gene: 6. CDR3 length equals 16 residues. Germline CDR1 is MDHEN and CDR2 is SYDVKM. CDR3 in amino acids: CASSLYTGTGGQPQHF. In nucleotides, the CDR3 is TGTGCCAGCAGTTTATATACCGGGACAGGGGGGCAGCCCCAGCATTTT.

Here the CDR3 reads CASSLGLGGLNTEAFF. The CDR3 DNA sequence: TGCGCCAGCAGCTTAGGCCTGGGAGGCCTGAACACTGAAGCTTTCTTT. The J gene is TRBJ1-1, the V gene TRBV5-1; D gene uncertain. The CDR3 length is 16 residues. Trimming removed 2 bases from V and 0 bases from J, with 14 bases in between. The germline V gene has CDR1 SGHRS and CDR2 YFSETQ.

This clonotype was counted only a few times. The chain links TRBV6-1 to TRBJ2-7; TRBD1 might be the D (6 bases). The germline V gene encodes CDR1 MNHNS and CDR2 SASEGT. V was cut by 0 bases and J by 2 bases, with 14 bases left in between. This CDR3 is 16 amino acids long. The CDR3 loop reads CASSEAGRGPTYEQYF. The CDR3 bases are TGTGCCAGCAGTGAAGCAGGCAGGGGCCCCACCTACGAGCAGTACTTC.

To note about this clonotype: It is likely a read error, because the conserved phenylalanine at the end of the CDR3 is missing. The chain recombines TRBV20-1 with TRBJ1-4; D possibly corresponds to TRBD1 (5 bases). V was pared by 4 bases and J by 3 bases, with 15 bases between. The CDR3 is 15 amino acids. Germline V gene data show CDR1 as DFQATT and CDR2 as SNEGSKA (reference sequence). This CDR3 is CSATPRPGANEKLFS. As DNA, the CDR3 is TGCAGTGCTACACCTCGGCCGGGGGCTAATGAAAAACTGTTTTCT.

This clonotype was detected only a few times. The chain uses TRBV6-1 and TRBJ1-1; 10 bases fit TRBD1. Looked up from germline, CDR1 is MNHNS and CDR2 is SASEGT. The CDR3 is 16 amino acids. Trimming removed 3 bases from V and 7 bases from J; junction bases left unmatched: 11. The CDR3: CASSDAGTGAGIEAFF. The CDR3 DNA sequence: TGTGCCAGCAGTGACGCCGGGACAGGGGCTGGGATTGAAGCTTTCTTT.

There are many counts of this clonotype. The chain uses TRBV28 and TRBJ1-2; TRBD1 is a possible D gene (5 bases). The length of the CDR3 is 13 residues. With 7 bases removed from V and 4 bases from J, the gap between germline ends came to 13 bases. Germline V gene data show CDR1 as MDHEN and CDR2 as SYDVKM. The DNA for the CDR3 is TGTGCCAGCATGAATCGGGGCGCCTATGGCTACACCTTC. This gives the protein CASMNRGAYGYTF.

This clonotype came up a few times. V gene TRBV6-2 or TRBV6-3 combines with J gene TRBJ1-2; D possibly corresponds to TRBD1 (5 bases). Per the germline V gene, CDR1 is MNHEY and CDR2 is SVGEGT. CDR3 size: 17 residues. V dropped 0 bases and J dropped 0 bases, with 14 bases sitting between them. CDR3 protein: CASSYSIPGGTNYGYTF. The DNA for the CDR3 is TGTGCCAGCAGTTACTCGATCCCGGGGGGTACTAACTATGGCTACACCTTC.

The rearrangement links TRBV6-2 or TRBV6-3 to TRBJ1-3; D is unresolved. The CDR3 has 16 residues. Trimming took 5 bases from V and 2 from J, leaving 16 bases between them. Germline CDR1 and CDR2: MNHEY and SVGEGT. CDR3 nucleotide sequence: TGTGCCAGCAGTCTGGTGGGAACAACTACTGGAAACACCATATATTTT. It specifies CASSLVGTTTGNTIYF.

This clonotype was recorded at least ten times. This chain connects TRBV2 to TRBJ2-5; perhaps TRBD1 as D (6 bases). CDR3 length: 13 residues. Per germline, CDR1 SNHLY and CDR2 FYNNEI. Trimming shortened V by 3 bases and J by 2 bases, and 7 bases separated the two germline ends. CDR3 coding DNA: TGTGCCAGCAGTGACGGGACACAAGAGACCCAGTACTTC. This gives the protein CASSDGTQETQYF.

The J gene is TRBJ1-2, the V gene TRBV3-1; no clear D gene. CDR1 LGHDT and CDR2 YNNKEL come from the germline V gene (reference sequence). The CDR3 extends over 13 amino acids. Trimming took 0 bases from V and 7 from J, leaving 9 bases between them. CDR3 protein: CASSQEQLGGYTF. In DNA form, the CDR3 reads TGTGCCAGCAGCCAAGAACAATTAGGTGGCTACACCTTC.

The rearrangement uses TRBV19 and TRBJ1-2; 7 bases are a match to TRBD1. The CDR3 covers 14 residues. The germline V gene has CDR1 LNHDA and CDR2 SQIVND (reference sequence). The J segment lost 8 bases and the V segment lost 3 bases, leaving 9 bases of the junction unmatched. The CDR3 loop is CASSMVGQEGGYTF. The CDR3 coding sequence is TGTGCCAGTAGTATGGTCGGACAGGAGGGAGGCTACACCTTC.

This clonotype was seen ten or more times. V usage is TRBV20-1 and J usage is TRBJ1-4; 10 bases align to TRBD1. Looked up from germline, CDR1 is DFQATT and CDR2 is SNEGSKA (reference sequence). CDR3 length equals 13 residues. V was pared by 7 bases and J by 6 bases, with 5 bases of the junction left unmatched. CDR3 DNA sequence: TGCAGTGGGAGCGGGACAGGGGATGAAAAACTGTTTTTT. This translates into CSGSGTGDEKLFF.

This chain uses TRBV5-6 with TRBJ1-5; 8 positions match TRBD1. J was trimmed by 6 bases and V by 4 bases; bases with no gene match: 9. The CDR3 contains 15 residues. Germline CDR1 and CDR2: SGHDT and YYEEEE. The CDR3 DNA sequence: TGTGCCAGCAGCGTTAGGACAGGGTCTTTTCAGCCCCAGCATTTT. This codes for CASSVRTGSFQPQHF.

Only a few counts were recorded for this clonotype. The chain uses TRBV28 and TRBJ1-3, with D possibly being TRBD1 (5 bases). This CDR3 contains 16 residues. Germline V gene lookup returns CDR1 MDHEN and CDR2 SYDVKM. The V and J ends lost 3 bases and 4 bases respectively, with 16 bases between them. CDR3 amino acids: CASSFHKVAGGNTIYF. In DNA, the CDR3 is TGTGCCAGCAGTTTTCACAAGGTCGCAGGGGGAAACACCATATATTTT. The complete variable domain, with remaining parts taken from reference TRBV28 and TRBJ1-3, reads DVKVTQSSRYLVKRTGEKVFLECVQDMDHENMFWYRQDPGLGLRLIYFSYDVKMKEKGDIPEGYSVSREKKERFSLILESASTNQTSMYLCASSFHKVAGGNTIYFGEGSWLTVV.

The chain recombines TRBV2 with TRBJ2-7; 9 bases match TRBD2. Germline lookup yields CDR1 SNHLY and CDR2 FYNNEI. The CDR3 is made up of 19 amino acids. Unmatched junction bases numbered 20, after V lost 8 bases and J lost 0 bases. DNA for the CDR3: TGTGCCAGCGTAGCGGGAGACTCCCACGTAAAAGAATTCTCCTACGAGCAGTACTTC. Translating gives CASVAGDSHVKEFSYEQYF. The full variable domain, in which reference TRBV2 and TRBJ2-7 provide the parts outside the CDR3, is EPEVTQTPSHQVTQMGQEVILRCVPISNHLYFYWYRQILGQKVEFLVSFYNNEISEKSEIFDDQFSVERPDGSNFTLKIRSTKLEDSAMYFCASVAGDSHVKEFSYEQYFGPGTRLTVT.

The chain recombines TRBV6-1 with TRBJ1-2; 9 bases line up with TRBD1. With 8 bases clipped from V and 4 bases from J, the junction kept 8 bases outside the gene matches. Germline-derived CDR1 and CDR2 are MNHNS and SASEGT. This CDR3 comprises 14 residues. The CDR3 loop reads CASRDRAVGYGYTF. CDR3 DNA sequence: TGTGCCAGCCGGGACAGGGCGGTGGGCTATGGCTACACCTTC.

This clonotype was seen a few times. The gene calls are TRBV3-1 and TRBJ1-1; no clear D. CDR3 size: 16 residues. CDR1 is LGHDT and CDR2 is YNNKEL in the germline V gene (reference sequence). Trimming left V 2 bases short and J 0 bases short, with 13 bases between. CDR3 in amino acids: CASSQMAATMNTEAFF. The CDR3 nucleotides read TGTGCCAGCAGCCAAATGGCAGCTACGATGAACACTGAAGCTTTCTTT. Complete variable domain (other parts from reference TRBV3-1 and TRBJ1-1): DTAVSQTPKYLVTQMGNDKSIKCEQNLGHDTMYWYKQDSKKFLKIMFSYNNKELIINETVPNRFSPKSPDKAHLNLHINSLELGDSAVYFCASSQMAATMNTEAFFGQGTRLTVV.

This clonotype came up many times. The chain employs TRBV28 and TRBJ1-6, with D possibly being TRBD1 (5 bases). The CDR3 contains 14 residues. Germline-derived CDR1 and CDR2 are MDHEN and SYDVKM. The V end lost 9 bases, the J end lost 4 bases, and 13 bases lay between the germline ends. Here the CDR3 reads CASEVGRYNSPLHF. As DNA, the CDR3 is TGTGCCAGTGAGGTGGGACGGTATAATTCACCCCTCCACTTT.

V and J are TRBV10-2 and TRBJ2-2, with D uncertain. Per the germline V gene, CDR1 is WSHSY and CDR2 is SAAADI. The CDR3 length is 15 residues. The V gene lost 9 bases and the J gene lost 1 base, with 15 bases spanning the gap. CDR3 DNA: TGCGCCAGTGACACAGAGCCCTTGAACACCGGGGAGCTGTTTTTT. Protein: CASDTEPLNTGELFF.

This clonotype has just a few counts. This rearrangement joins TRBV30 to TRBJ2-4; TRBD2 matches 7 bases. Germline CDR1 is GTSNPN and CDR2 is SVGIG (reference sequence). Trimming at V came to 4 bases and at J to 6 bases, leaving 12 bases not matched to a gene. This CDR3 is 15 amino acids long. CDR3 sequence reads: CAWTWSGRASNIQYF. The CDR3 DNA reads TGTGCCTGGACTTGGAGTGGGAGGGCCTCAAACATTCAGTACTTC.

The V and J genes are TRBV2 and TRBJ2-4; 8 bases are a match to TRBD1. The CDR3 totals 14 residues. The germline V gene has CDR1 SNHLY and CDR2 FYNNEI. With V trimmed by 5 bases and J by 11 bases, 11 bases remained unmatched. The CDR3 sequence: CASSKTTGGQVQYF. CDR3 in DNA: TGTGCCAGCAGTAAAACAACAGGGGGTCAGGTTCAGTACTTC.

The chain carries TRBV6-2 or TRBV6-3 and TRBJ2-7; D is unclear. The CDR3 is 13 amino acids. The germline V and J ends were trimmed by 5 bases and 0 bases, with 8 bases remaining between them. Germline V lookup: CDR1 MNHEY, CDR2 SVGEGT. The CDR3 DNA reads as TGTGCCAGCAGTGGATGGACCTCCTACGAGCAGTACTTC. Amino acid sequence: CASSGWTSYEQYF.